This is a list of T cell receptor beta chains from one sample in a study of beta chain features in type 1 diabetes. Clones were read by immunoSEQ multiplex PCR, and TCRdb kept only the in-frame ones, dropping some. This repertoire shows approximately 260,000 clones, less than 30% found once; its top ten account for 0.012%. Input material: naive CD4+ T cells from blood. Receptor source: a woman in her twenties or thirties with type 1 diabetes. CDR3s include the opening cysteine and the closing phenylalanine or tryptophan. The D gene is left open where the match is weak. A row's size may be missing; if present it is once, few, many or a size class.

TRBV5-1	NA	TRBJ2-7	NA	CASSLTTGWDEQYF	TGCGCCAGCAGCCTGACGACAGGTTGGGACGAGCAGTACTTC
TRBV15	NA	TRBJ2-1	few	CATSRGVRGQFF	TGTGCCACCAGCAGAGGTGTGCGGGGGCAGTTCTTC
TRBV30	NA	TRBJ2-7	once	CAWSVGQGSYEQYF	TGTGCCTGGAGTGTGGGCCAGGGCTCCTACGAGCAGTACTTC
TRBV7-9	NA	TRBJ2-6	NA	CASSLGQGHRGANVLTF	TGTGCCAGCAGCTTAGGCCAGGGACATAGGGGGGCCAACGTCCTGACTTTC
TRBV2	TRBD1	TRBJ1-1	NA	CASSSGQGPEAFF	TGTGCCAGCAGTAGCGGACAGGGTCCTGAAGCTTTCTTT
TRBV5-1	TRBD1	TRBJ2-5	few	CASSLAGDAGGETQYF	TGCGCCAGCAGCTTGGCCGGGGATGCAGGGGGCGAGACCCAGTACTTC
TRBV19	TRBD1	TRBJ2-7	NA	CASSPTPTGRREQYF	TGTGCCAGTAGTCCCACCCCGACAGGGCGGCGCGAGCAGTACTTC
TRBV30	TRBD2	TRBJ2-7	NA	CAWSRLTSKSSYEQYF	TGTGCCTGGAGTAGACTGACTAGCAAGAGCTCCTACGAGCAGTACTTC
TRBV5-4	NA	TRBJ2-7	NA	CASSGQYEQYF	TGTGCCAGCAGTGGACAGTACGAGCAGTACTTC
TRBV6-5	NA	TRBJ1-5	few	CASSYSSGLGSQPQHF	TGTGCCAGCAGTTACTCGAGCGGTTTGGGTAGTCAGCCCCAGCATTTT
TRBV5-6	TRBD2	TRBJ2-3	few	CASSSILAVLSDTQYF	TGTGCCAGCAGTTCAATACTAGCGGTTCTCTCAGATACGCAGTATTTT
TRBV5-4	TRBD2	TRBJ2-5	NA	CASSFGTSGRPQETQYF	TGTGCCAGCAGCTTCGGGACTAGCGGGAGACCTCAAGAGACCCAGTACTTC
TRBV2	NA	TRBJ2-7	few	CATQTGSYEQYF	TGTGCCACTCAGACTGGCTCCTACGAGCAGTACTTC
TRBV7-9	TRBD2	TRBJ2-3	NA	CASSTRLAAEDTQYF	TGTGCCAGCAGCACTCGACTAGCTGCGGAGGATACGCAGTATTTT
TRBV29-1	NA	TRBJ2-3	few	CSVGGRFTDTQYF	TGCAGCGTTGGGGGCAGATTTACAGATACGCAGTATTTT
TRBV10-2	TRBD2	TRBJ2-1	NA	CASSSSGSYNEQFF	TGCGCCAGCAGTTCTAGCGGGAGCTACAATGAGCAGTTCTTC
TRBV30	TRBD2	TRBJ2-5	few	CAWSPGLEGTQYF	TGTGCCTGGAGCCCTGGACTAGAAGGGACCCAGTACTTC
TRBV6-5	TRBD1	TRBJ2-1	few	CASRLGQGPNEQFF	TGTGCCAGCAGACTCGGACAGGGTCCCAATGAGCAGTTCTTC
TRBV25-1	NA	TRBJ2-7	NA	CASSDPTGSYEQYF	TGTGCCAGCAGTGACCCCACAGGGTCCTACGAGCAGTACTTC
TRBV23-1	NA	TRBJ1-5	NA	CASSQSMGAGARMSNQPQHF	TGCGCCAGCAGTCAATCGATGGGGGCGGGAGCCCGCATGAGCAATCAGCCCCAGCATTTT
TRBV6-1	NA	TRBJ1-1	NA	CASSEYGGPSNTEAFF	TGTGCCAGCAGTGAATACGGGGGGCCCTCGAACACTGAAGCTTTCTTT
TRBV10-3	TRBD1	TRBJ2-7	NA	CAISGTGAYEQYF	TGTGCCATCAGTGGGACAGGGGCCTACGAGCAGTACTTC